What follows is one T cell receptor beta chain and its context. Its matching antigen is unknown. The sample belongs to a study of shared clonotypes between healthy human individuals. Overall study context: Per donor, three plates held CD4 naive cells, three held CD4 memory, two held CD8 naive and one held CD8 memory. Study observations and caveats: Generation probabilities were higher for clonotypes shared across all four sorted-subset donors than for unshared ones. Naive subsets tended to show greater estimated richness than memory subsets. It was anticipated that sequencing depth would influence how many clonotypes donors shared.

Sequenced by immunoSEQ multiplex PCR; TCRdb stores in-frame clones only, minus some. The sample contains more than 2 million clones, 85% to 95% of which appear only once. The V end lost 3 bases, the J end lost 3 bases, and 9 bases lay between the germline ends. CDR1 is SEHNR and CDR2 is FQNEAQ in the germline V gene (reference sequence). The CDR3 has 14 amino acids. J is TRBJ1-5 and V is TRBV7-9; D is unclear. The receptor comes from a man aged 18 to 30 in good health. Sequenced sample: naive CD4+ T cells sorted from blood. Sample subset: CD45RA+ positively selected. The CDR3, as DNA: TGTGCCAGCAGCTTGCTTGGCCCCAATCAGCCCCAGCATTTT. This gives the protein CASSLLGPNQPQHF.